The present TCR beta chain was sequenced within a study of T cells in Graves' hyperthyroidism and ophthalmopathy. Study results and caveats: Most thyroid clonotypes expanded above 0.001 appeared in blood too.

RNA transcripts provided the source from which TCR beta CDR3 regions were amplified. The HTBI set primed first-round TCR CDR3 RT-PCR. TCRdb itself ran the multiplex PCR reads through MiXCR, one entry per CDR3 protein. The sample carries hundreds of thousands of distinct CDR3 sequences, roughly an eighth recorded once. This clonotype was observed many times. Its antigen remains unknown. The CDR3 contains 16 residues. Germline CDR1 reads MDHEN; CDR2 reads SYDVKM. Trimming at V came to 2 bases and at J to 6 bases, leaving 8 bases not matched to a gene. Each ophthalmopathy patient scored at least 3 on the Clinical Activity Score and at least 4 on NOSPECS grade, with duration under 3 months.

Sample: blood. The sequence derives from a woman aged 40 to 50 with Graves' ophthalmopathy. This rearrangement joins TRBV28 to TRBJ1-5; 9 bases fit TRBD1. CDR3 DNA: TGTGCCAGCAGTTTACTGGGACAGGGAGTGGGTCAGCCCCAGCATTTT. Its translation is CASSLLGQGVGQPQHF.